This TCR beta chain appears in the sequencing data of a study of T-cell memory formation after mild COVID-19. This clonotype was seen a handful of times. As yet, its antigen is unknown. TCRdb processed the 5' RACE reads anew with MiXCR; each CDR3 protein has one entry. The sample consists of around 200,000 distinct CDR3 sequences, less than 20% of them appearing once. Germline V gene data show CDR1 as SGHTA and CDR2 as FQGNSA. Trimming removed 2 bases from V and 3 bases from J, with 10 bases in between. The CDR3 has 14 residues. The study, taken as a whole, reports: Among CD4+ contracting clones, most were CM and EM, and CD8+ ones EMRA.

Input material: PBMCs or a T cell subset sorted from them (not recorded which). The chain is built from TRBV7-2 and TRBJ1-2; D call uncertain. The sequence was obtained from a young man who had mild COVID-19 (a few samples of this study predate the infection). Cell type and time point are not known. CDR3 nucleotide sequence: TGTGCCAGCAGCTTATCTAAGGGATACTATGGCTACACCTTC. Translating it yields CASSLSKGYYGYTF. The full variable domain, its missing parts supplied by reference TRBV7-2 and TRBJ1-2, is GAGVSQSPSNKVTEKGKDVELRCDPISGHTALYWYRQSLGQGLEFLIYFQGNSAPDKSGLPSDRFSAERTGGSVSTLTIQRTQQEDSAVYLCASSLSKGYYGYTFGSGTRLTVV.